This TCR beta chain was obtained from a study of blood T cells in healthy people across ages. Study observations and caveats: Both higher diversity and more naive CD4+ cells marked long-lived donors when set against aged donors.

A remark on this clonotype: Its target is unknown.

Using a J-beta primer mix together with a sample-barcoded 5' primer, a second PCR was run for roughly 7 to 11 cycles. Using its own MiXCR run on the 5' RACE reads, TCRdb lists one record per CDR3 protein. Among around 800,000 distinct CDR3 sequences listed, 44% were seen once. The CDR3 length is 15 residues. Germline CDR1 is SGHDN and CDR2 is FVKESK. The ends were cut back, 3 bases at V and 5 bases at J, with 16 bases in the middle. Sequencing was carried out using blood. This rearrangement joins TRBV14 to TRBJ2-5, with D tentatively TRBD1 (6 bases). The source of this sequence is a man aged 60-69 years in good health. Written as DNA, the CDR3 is TGTGCCAGCAGCCAGGCCAGGGGCTGGGAGGAGACCCAGTACTTC. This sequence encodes CASSQARGWEETQYF.